The rows below give T cell receptor beta chains drawn from one sample of a study of beta chain features in type 1 diabetes. Some clones are missing from TCRdb's copy, which holds only in-frame ones; the method was immunoSEQ multiplex PCR. The table has approximately 400,000 clones, about 16% seen once. The sequencing input was naive CD4+ T cells from blood. The source of these receptors is a woman aged 18-29 years in good health. The CDR3 runs from the conserved cysteine through the conserved F or W. The order of the fields is V gene, D gene, clone size, J gene, CDR3 length, CDR3 protein, CDR3 DNA. D genes are given only for firm matches. Rows give clone size only sometimes, using once, few, many, or a class for an expanded clone.

TRBV7-2	TRBD1	-	TRBJ1-2	13	CASSLATGGGYTF	TGTGCCAGCAGCTTAGCGACAGGGGGAGGCTACACCTTC
TRBV5-1	-	-	TRBJ1-1	14	CASSLHTTNTEAFF	TGCGCCAGCAGCTTGCACACTACTAACACTGAAGCTTTCTTT
TRBV6-6	TRBD1	few	TRBJ2-7	13	CASSTRGQNEQYF	TGTGCCAGCAGCACCAGGGGGCAGAACGAGCAGTACTTC
TRBV7-8	TRBD1	-	TRBJ1-2	16	CASSLVADRERDGYTF	TGTGCCAGCAGCTTAGTGGCGGACAGGGAACGAGATGGCTACACCTTC
TRBV29-1	TRBD2	-	TRBJ2-1	17	CSAPGQGTSGTYNEQFF	TGCAGCGCTCCGGGACAGGGGACTAGCGGGACCTACAATGAGCAGTTCTTC
TRBV20-1	-	-	TRBJ1-2	11	CSAQTDYGYTF	TGCAGTGCCCAGACAGACTATGGCTACACCTTC
TRBV29-1	-	-	TRBJ2-1	14	CSVTRGISYNEQFF	TGCAGCGTAACAAGGGGCATATCCTACAATGAGCAGTTCTTC
TRBV13	TRBD1	-	TRBJ2-5	14	CASRGTGGQETQYF	TGTGCCAGCAGGGGGACAGGGGGCCAAGAGACCCAGTACTTC
TRBV30	-	few	TRBJ1-4	13	CAWSLAGNEKLFF	TGTGCCTGGAGTTTGGCAGGCAATGAAAAACTGTTTTTT
TRBV18	-	few	TRBJ1-2	15	CASSPQEGRAYGYTF	TGTGCCAGCTCACCCCAGGAGGGCAGGGCCTATGGCTACACCTTC
TRBV7-2	-	-	TRBJ2-3	12	CASSFPPDTQYF	TGTGCCAGCAGCTTTCCCCCTGATACGCAGTATTTT
TRBV7-2	TRBD1	few	TRBJ2-7	14	CASRQGQGAREQYF	TGTGCCAGCAGGCAAGGACAGGGGGCTCGGGAGCAGTACTTC
TRBV7-9	TRBD1	-	TRBJ2-1	14	CASSLGQGYNEQFF	TGTGCCAGCAGCCTAGGACAGGGATACAATGAGCAGTTCTTC
TRBV27	-	-	TRBJ1-4	14	CASSSDRFNEKLFF	TGTGCCAGCAGTTCGGACAGATTCAATGAAAAACTGTTTTTT
TRBV30	-	few	TRBJ1-5	13	CAWSVQGGMPQHF	TGTGCCTGGAGTGTACAGGGTGGAATGCCCCAGCATTTT
TRBV7-2	TRBD2	few	TRBJ2-1	14	CASSYSGRVDEQFF	TGTGCCAGCAGTTATAGCGGGAGGGTCGATGAGCAGTTCTTC
TRBV18	-	once	TRBJ2-7	15	CASSQNGGPYDEQYF	TGTGCCAGCTCACAGAATGGAGGACCCTATGACGAGCAGTACTTC
TRBV18	-	few	TRBJ1-1	15	CASSPGTNRNTEAFF	TGTGCCAGCTCACCAGGAACCAACAGGAACACTGAAGCTTTCTTT
TRBV9	-	few	TRBJ2-2	13	CASSGQNTGELFF	TGTGCCAGCAGCGGACAGAACACCGGGGAGCTGTTTTTT
TRBV7-3	TRBD2	-	TRBJ2-1	18	CASSKQGLGLAGRNEQFF	TGTGCCAGCAGTAAACAGGGTTTGGGACTAGCGGGACGGAATGAGCAGTTCTTC
TRBV30	-	-	TRBJ1-3	16	CAWSVRRGFSGNTIYF	TGTGCCTGGAGTGTACGCCGAGGTTTCTCTGGAAACACCATATATTTT
TRBV28	TRBD1	few	TRBJ1-1	16	CASSLSPDRMNTEAFF	TGTGCCAGCAGTTTATCCCCGGACAGGATGAACACTGAAGCTTTCTTT
TRBV2	TRBD2	few	TRBJ2-7	15	CASSVDSGTYYEQYF	TGTGCCAGCAGTGTGGATAGCGGGACCTACTACGAGCAGTACTTC
TRBV18	-	few	TRBJ2-5	13	CASSPGLQETQYF	TGTGCCAGCTCACCGGGCTTGCAAGAGACCCAGTACTTC
TRBV7-9	-	-	TRBJ2-7	14	CASSLARVSYEQYF	TGTGCCAGCAGCTTAGCACGGGTCTCCTACGAGCAGTACTTC
TRBV30	TRBD1	few	TRBJ2-1	13	CAWRGQGVWEQFF	TGTGCCTGGAGGGGACAGGGAGTTTGGGAGCAGTTCTTC
TRBV25-1	TRBD1	-	TRBJ1-1	15	CASSDQGQGLTEAFF	TGTGCCAGCAGTGATCAGGGACAGGGGCTAACTGAAGCTTTCTTT
TRBV11-1	TRBD2	-	TRBJ2-1	16	CASSWTSGSRYNEQFF	TGTGCCAGCAGTTGGACTAGCGGGAGTAGGTACAATGAGCAGTTCTTC
TRBV30	-	-	TRBJ1-1	13	CAWSPGGVTEAFF	TGTGCCTGGAGCCCCGGGGGGGTAACTGAAGCTTTCTTT
TRBV2	-	-	TRBJ1-2	12	CASSPEVYGYTF	TGTGCCAGCAGTCCAGAGGTCTATGGCTACACCTTC
TRBV18	TRBD1	-	TRBJ2-3	17	CASSPSPDRGLTDTQYF	TGTGCCAGCTCACCAAGCCCGGACAGGGGGCTCACAGATACGCAGTATTTT
TRBV29-1	TRBD1	few	TRBJ2-4	15	CSVIPGQGAKNIQYF	TGCAGCGTTATACCGGGACAGGGGGCCAAAAACATTCAGTACTTC
TRBV11-3	TRBD1	-	TRBJ2-1	13	CASSGQGGNEQFF	TGTGCCAGCAGCGGACAGGGTGGCAATGAGCAGTTCTTC
TRBV5-6	TRBD1	-	TRBJ2-5	14	CASSLQGASETQYF	TGTGCCAGCAGCTTACAGGGGGCCTCTGAGACCCAGTACTTC
TRBV7-9	-	few	TRBJ2-5	13	CASSFSEQETQYF	TGTGCCAGCAGCTTTAGCGAGCAAGAGACCCAGTACTTC
TRBV5-6	TRBD1	few	TRBJ2-3	15	CASSWTGGYTDTQYF	TGTGCCAGCAGTTGGACAGGGGGCTACACAGATACGCAGTATTTT
TRBV30	TRBD1	-	TRBJ2-7	15	CAWEKGGQVVYEQYF	TGTGCCTGGGAGAAGGGGGGACAGGTTGTTTACGAGCAGTACTTC
TRBV28	TRBD1	-	TRBJ1-5	15	CASSLFGQGGQPQHF	TGTGCCAGCAGTTTGTTCGGACAGGGTGGTCAGCCCCAGCATTTT
TRBV5-1	-	-	TRBJ1-1	15	CASSDNAGALTEAFF	TGCGCCAGCAGTGATAATGCGGGGGCGCTTACTGAAGCTTTCTTT
TRBV5-1	-	few	TRBJ2-7	13	CASSLPENYEQYF	TGCGCCAGCAGCTTACCGGAGAACTACGAGCAGTACTTC
TRBV18	-	once	TRBJ2-1	12	CASSPTGREQFF	TGTGCCAGCTCCCCAACGGGGAGGGAGCAGTTCTTC
TRBV30	TRBD1	few	TRBJ1-1	12	CAWHRTGRGAFF	TGTGCCTGGCACCGGACAGGACGGGGAGCTTTCTTT
TRBV7-9	-	-	TRBJ1-2	13	CASSFELNYGYTF	TGTGCCAGCAGCTTTGAGCTAAACTATGGCTACACCTTC
TRBV28	-	-	TRBJ2-4	13	CASTPRPGDIQYF	TGTGCCAGCACCCCTCGTCCGGGGGACATTCAGTACTTC
TRBV18	-	few	TRBJ2-5	17	CASSPIPAPDRKETQYF	TGTGCCAGCTCACCAATCCCAGCACCCGACAGGAAAGAGACCCAGTACTTC
TRBV15	TRBD1	once	TRBJ1-4	14	CATSRDIQGQKLFF	TGTGCCACCAGCAGAGATATACAGGGGCAAAAACTGTTTTTT
TRBV29-1	TRBD2	few	TRBJ2-3	16	CSVDGLGRAVTDTQYF	TGCAGCGTTGACGGTCTGGGGAGGGCCGTCACAGATACGCAGTATTTT
TRBV30	-	-	TRBJ2-1	11	CAWSGRNEQFF	TGTGCCTGGAGTGGTCGGAATGAGCAGTTCTTC
TRBV2	TRBD2	-	TRBJ2-7	14	CASSESREGYEQYF	TGTGCCAGCAGTGAATCGAGGGAGGGATACGAGCAGTACTTC
TRBV9	TRBD1	few	TRBJ2-1	16	CASSSQDRDLGNEQFF	TGTGCCAGCAGCTCTCAAGACAGGGATCTTGGCAATGAGCAGTTCTTC
TRBV6-5	TRBD1	-	TRBJ1-2	16	CASSYSPYRGGYGYTF	TGTGCCAGCAGTTACTCTCCGTACAGGGGCGGCTATGGCTACACCTTC
TRBV30	-	-	TRBJ2-1	11	CARSSYNEQFF	TGTGCCCGCTCCAGTTACAATGAGCAGTTCTTC
TRBV9	TRBD2	-	TRBJ2-7	15	CASSLGLAAVYEQYF	TGTGCCAGCAGCCTCGGACTAGCGGCCGTTTACGAGCAGTACTTC